These 18 T cell receptor beta chains came from one sample sequenced in a study of cytotoxic CD8 clonotypes in ibrutinib-treated CLL. Method: immunoSEQ multiplex PCR; TCRdb's copy keeps in-frame clones and lacks some. The sample consists of just over 200,000 clones, 70% of them appearing once. Sample: PBMCs, taken after 12 months of ibrutinib treatment. These receptors originate from a human donor with chronic lymphocytic leukemia.

This chain connects TRBV6-5 to TRBJ1-2; D not certain. Germline CDR1 MNHEY, CDR2 SVGAGI. This CDR3 has 14 amino acids. Trimming pared 4 bases from V and 4 bases from J, leaving 13 bases between. In DNA form, the CDR3 reads TGTGCCAGCAGTTTAGAGTTCAGTTCCTATGGCTACACCTTC. It translates to CASSLEFSSYGYTF.

This clone was found once. The V and J genes are TRBV5-6 and TRBJ2-3; 9 bases align to TRBD1. Germline trimming cut 5 bases from V and 4 bases from J; bases unmatched to any gene: 5. The length of the CDR3 is 14 residues. CDR1 and CDR2 from the germline V gene are SGHDT and YYEEEE. The CDR3 protein is CASSGTGSADTQYF. CDR3 bases: TGTGCCAGCAGTGGGACAGGGTCGGCAGATACGCAGTATTTT.

The chain carries TRBV19 and TRBJ2-7, with a possible D match to TRBD1 (6 bases). Germline CDR1 and CDR2: LNHDA and SQIVND (reference sequence). The CDR3 contains 16 residues. Trimming removed 4 bases at V and 3 bases at J, with 19 bases between. CDR3 nucleotide sequence: TGTGCCAGTAGTACAACGGCCAGGGGATTCAGCTACGAGCAGTACTTC. Translating gives CASSTTARGFSYEQYF.

This clone was counted a few times. The chain links TRBV6-5 to TRBJ1-6, with D possibly matching TRBD1 (5 bases). The V end was cut by 0 bases, the J end by 7 bases, with 10 bases between. Germline loops: CDR1 MNHEY, CDR2 SVGAGI. The CDR3 totals 15 residues. The CDR3 DNA reads as TGTGCCAGCAGTTACTCGGGGGGACTCAATTCACCCCTCCACTTT. This sequence encodes CASSYSGGLNSPLHF.

This chain links TRBV5-1 with TRBJ2-5; D possibly corresponds to TRBD2 (7 bases). Trimming took off 4 bases at V and 0 bases at J, with 10 bases between the two ends. Germline-derived CDR1 and CDR2 are SGHRS and YFSETQ. This CDR3 comprises 14 residues. The CDR3 region has the DNA TGCGCCAGCAGCCGGGGGGACAACCAAGAGACCCAGTACTTC. Its translation is CASSRGDNQETQYF. Full variable domain (rest looked up from reference TRBV5-1 and TRBJ2-5): KAGVTQTPRYLIKTRGQQVTLSCSPISGHRSVSWYQQTPGQGLQFLFEYFSETQRNKGNFPGRFSGRQFSNSRSEMNVSTLELGDSALYLCASSRGDNQETQYFGPGTRLLVL.

The chain couples TRBV5-4 to TRBJ2-1; D ambiguous. The CDR3 runs 13 residues. CDR1 is SGHNT, CDR2 YYREEE, per germline (reference sequence). Trimming removed 5 bases at V and 5 bases at J, with 11 bases between. The CDR3 spells CASSFGSNNEQFF. The CDR3 region has the DNA TGTGCCAGCAGTTTTGGGTCTAACAATGAGCAGTTCTTC. Using reference TRBV5-4 and TRBJ2-1 for the parts outside the CDR3, the full variable domain is ETGVTQSPTHLIKTRGQQVTLRCSSQSGHNTVSWYQQALGQGPQFIFQYYREEENGRGNFPPRFSGLQFPNYSSELNVNALELDDSALYLCASSFGSNNEQFFGPGTRLTVL.

The sample holds a few counts of this clone. The chain carries TRBV4-1 and TRBJ1-5; 10 nucleotides line up with TRBD1. The V and J ends lost 2 bases and 1 base, in that order; junction bases with no gene match: 5. Germline V gene data show CDR1 as MGHRA and CDR2 as YSYEKL. This CDR3 contains 17 residues. CDR3 residues: CASSQRQGALSNQPQHF. In DNA, the CDR3 is TGCGCCAGCAGCCAAAGACAGGGGGCTTTAAGCAATCAGCCCCAGCATTTT.

The CDR3 DNA sequence: TGTGCCAGCAGCTTGGGACGTCAGGGAAATGGTGGGGACACTGAAGCTTTCTTT. It codes for CASSLGRQGNGGDTEAFF. The chain uses TRBV5-4 and TRBJ1-1; D is perhaps TRBD1 (5 bases). The ends were cut back, 0 bases at V and 3 bases at J, with 21 bases in the middle. The CDR3 length is 18 residues. Germline V gene data show CDR1 as SGHNT and CDR2 as YYREEE (reference sequence).

The rearrangement joins TRBV4-2 to TRBJ1-2, with 7 positions matching TRBD1. The V and J ends lost 3 bases and 4 bases, in that order; junction bases with no gene match: 11. The CDR3 extends over 16 amino acids. Germline-derived CDR1 and CDR2 are LGHNA and YNFKEQ. Here the CDR3 DNA reads TGTGCCAGCAGCCAGAATACAGGGGAAGGGGCCTATGGCTACACCTTC. Protein: CASSQNTGEGAYGYTF.

The CDR3 DNA reads TGTGCCAGTAGTATAGCCCCCAGCTATGGCTACACCTTC. Translation: CASSIAPSYGYTF. This chain joins TRBV19 and TRBJ1-2; D call uncertain. This CDR3 is 13 amino acids long. V dropped 1 base and J dropped 4 bases, with 7 bases sitting between them. Germline CDR1 is LNHDA and CDR2 is SQIVND (reference sequence).

This rearrangement joins TRBV9 to TRBJ2-5, with 11 bases identical to TRBD2. The CDR3 has 16 residues. Germline lookup yields CDR1 SGDLS and CDR2 YYNGEE. The junction had 13 bases not matched to a gene; V was cut back by 7 bases and J by 5 bases. CDR3 protein: CASWATSGGWRETQYF. The CDR3 DNA is TGTGCCAGCTGGGCAACTAGCGGGGGCTGGAGGGAGACCCAGTACTTC.

V is TRBV9 and J is TRBJ2-1; 8 bases agree with TRBD1. V dropped 5 bases and J dropped 6; count of bases not matched to a gene: 7. The CDR3 is 14 amino acids. Germline-derived CDR1 and CDR2 are SGDLS and YYNGEE. CDR3: CASSHFGQGNEQFF. The CDR3 coding sequence is TGTGCCAGCAGTCACTTCGGACAGGGCAATGAGCAGTTCTTC.

In its sample, this clone was seen many times. This sequence joins TRBV2 and TRBJ1-1; D is uncertain. V lost 3 bases and J 7 bases, leaving 15 bases between the germline ends. CDR3 length: 14 amino acids. CDR1 is SNHLY, CDR2 FYNNEI, per germline. The CDR3 DNA sequence: TGTGCCAGCAGTGACCTCGGAGGCGTGCGTGAAGCTTTCTTT. Translated: CASSDLGGVREAFF.

The chain combines TRBV30 with TRBJ1-5; D gene uncertain. The CDR3 extends over 13 amino acids. Trimming left V 2 bases short and J 3 bases short, with 8 bases between. Germline V gives CDR1 GTSNPN, CDR2 SVGIG (reference sequence). The CDR3 sequence: CAWSPDLNQPQHF. The CDR3 DNA is TGTGCCTGGAGTCCGGACCTCAATCAGCCCCAGCATTTT.

This chain's CDR3 is CASSYSPSGRVYEQYF. The CDR3, as DNA: TGTGCCAGCAGTTACTCCCCCAGCGGGAGGGTCTACGAGCAGTACTTC. The chain has TRBV6-5 and TRBJ2-7; 10 bases are shared with TRBD2. In germline, CDR1 is MNHEY, CDR2 SVGAGI. The CDR3 runs 16 residues. With V trimmed by 0 bases and J by 3 bases, 5 bases remained unmatched.

The genes are TRBV5-6 and TRBJ2-6, with TRBD2 matching over 15 bases. Germline CDR1 and CDR2: SGHDT and YYEEEE. This CDR3 region has 19 residues. The J segment lost 3 bases and the V segment lost 4 bases, leaving 8 bases of the junction unmatched. CDR3 DNA sequence: TGTGCCAGCAGCACAATCGGGACTAGCGGGAGGATTGGGGCCAACGTCCTGACTTTC. This encodes CASSTIGTSGRIGANVLTF.

The chain combines TRBV7-6 with TRBJ2-7, with 9 bases fitting TRBD1. V lost 5 bases and J lost 4; bases outside the gene matches: 12. The germline gives CDR1 SGHVS, CDR2 FNYEAQ. The CDR3 consists of 16 residues. DNA of the CDR3: TGTGCCAGCAGCAAAAACAGGGGGCCCGGGGAATACGAGCAGTACTTC. Protein sequence: CASSKNRGPGEYEQYF. Filled out from reference TRBV7-6 and TRBJ2-7, the complete variable domain reads GAGVSQSPRYKVTKRGQDVALRCDPISGHVSLYWYRQALGQGPEFLTYFNYEAQQDKSGLPNDRFSAERPEGSISTLTIQRTEQRDSAMYRCASSKNRGPGEYEQYFGPGTRLTVT.

The chain uses TRBV9 and TRBJ1-2; D is perhaps TRBD1 (6 bases). Germline V CDR1 and CDR2: SGDLS, YYNGEE. The CDR3 extends over 15 amino acids. Trimming pared 4 bases from V and 4 bases from J, leaving 17 bases between. In nucleotides, the CDR3 is TGTGCCAGCAGCCCGACTTTGGAAGGGGGCTATGGCTACACCTTC. It is translated as CASSPTLEGGYGYTF.